These 23 T cell receptor beta chains share one sample of origin, sequenced in a study of cytomegalovirus exposure and HLA in healthy donors. Primers for the PCR totalled 60 Vbeta and 13 Jbeta. Only in-frame clones appear in the TCRdb table, and some are missing; sequencing was by immunoSEQ multiplex PCR. The sample includes about 140,000 clones, more than 60% of them seen just once. Sample: PBMCs. These receptors were taken from a female donor in good health and CMV-seronegative.

V is TRBV7-3 and J is TRBJ1-3, with D uncertain. CDR3 size: 14 residues. CDR1 and CDR2 from the germline V gene are SGHTA and FQGTGA. V lost 6 bases, J lost 2 bases, and 11 bases lay in between. In DNA, the CDR3 is TGTGCCAGCAGGCCCTCGGCGGCTGGAAACACCATATATTTT. The encoded protein is CASRPSAAGNTIYF.

This clone was counted between two and nine times. The chain recombines TRBV7-9 with TRBJ2-7, with 10 bases identical to TRBD1. V lost 2 bases, J lost 4 bases, and 5 bases stayed unmatched. Germline V CDR1 and CDR2: SEHNR, FQNEAQ (reference sequence). The CDR3 spans 15 residues. The CDR3 DNA reads TGTGCCAGCAGCTTACGGGGACAGGGGTTGTACGAGCAGTACTTC. The encoded protein is CASSLRGQGLYEQYF.

The chain combines TRBV5-1 with TRBJ2-1, with 10 positions matching TRBD2. V shed 3 bases and J 9 bases; nucleotides not matched to a gene: 12. Germline V gives CDR1 SGHRS, CDR2 YFSETQ. CDR3 length: 16 residues. The CDR3 spells CASSSSSGSPSGEQFF. The CDR3, as DNA: TGCGCCAGCAGCTCCTCTAGCGGGAGTCCCTCGGGTGAGCAGTTCTTC.

This clone is labeled as medium-sized (0.01 to 0.1%). The chain carries TRBV5-1 and TRBJ1-1; maybe TRBD1 (5 bases). CDR1 is SGHRS, CDR2 YFSETQ, per germline. V dropped 0 bases and J dropped 0 bases, with 12 bases sitting between them. The CDR3 has 16 amino acids. The CDR3 DNA reads as TGCGCCAGCAGCTTGGGGCAGGGCGGCATGAACACTGAAGCTTTCTTT. Amino acids: CASSLGQGGMNTEAFF.

J is TRBJ1-1 and V is TRBV4-1; no clear D gene. CDR1 is MGHRA and CDR2 is YSYEKL in the germline V gene. V lost 2 bases to trimming and J lost 7 bases, with 11 bases between them. This CDR3 has 13 amino acids. Here the CDR3 DNA reads TGCGCCAGCAGCCAAATCCCCCGGGGTGAAGCTTTCTTT. Its protein is CASSQIPRGEAFF.

The CDR3 loop is CASSRQGRGNTEAFF. CDR3 coding DNA: TGTGCCAGCAGCCGACAGGGGAGGGGGAACACTGAAGCTTTCTTT. The chain is built from TRBV2 and TRBJ1-1; the match to TRBD1 covers 8 bases. Looked up from germline, CDR1 is SNHLY and CDR2 is FYNNEI. V gave up 6 bases and J gave up 1 base; unmatched junction bases: 7. The CDR3 covers 15 residues.

The chain recombines TRBV5-1 with TRBJ2-6, with D tentatively TRBD1 (6 bases). V dropped 5 bases and J dropped 1 base, with 10 bases sitting between them. The germline V gene has CDR1 SGHRS and CDR2 YFSETQ. The CDR3 loop spans 15 amino acids. CDR3 DNA sequence: TGCGCCAGCAGACAACAGGGATCTGGGGCCAACGTCCTGACTTTC. Its protein product is CASRQQGSGANVLTF.

The chain couples TRBV7-9 to TRBJ2-1; D gene unclear. This CDR3 comprises 11 residues. The V and J ends lost 2 bases and 9 bases respectively, with 5 bases between them. Looked up from germline, CDR1 is SEHNR and CDR2 is FQNEAQ (reference sequence). The CDR3 sequence is CASSLSSEQFF. The CDR3 coding sequence is TGTGCCAGCAGCTTATCGTCTGAGCAGTTCTTC.

This chain uses TRBV19 with TRBJ1-2; 12 bases align to TRBD1. V lost 1 base to trimming and J lost 8 bases; unmatched junction nucleotides: 14. Per germline, CDR1 LNHDA and CDR2 SQIVND (reference sequence). The CDR3 is 18 amino acids. Here the CDR3 DNA reads TGTGCCAGTAGTATAGTTTCCGGGACAGGGGGCGAGGGGGACGGCTACACCTTC. Translating it yields CASSIVSGTGGEGDGYTF.

The V call is TRBV7-8, the J call TRBJ2-2; D not certain. The CDR3 runs 16 residues. Germline loops: CDR1 SGHVS, CDR2 FQNEAQ. The V end lost 1 base, the J end lost 0 bases, and 9 bases lay between the germline ends. This CDR3 is CASSLVRPANTGELFF. The CDR3 region has the DNA TGTGCCAGCAGCTTAGTCAGGCCCGCGAACACCGGGGAGCTGTTTTTT.

This clone was observed a few times. The chain links TRBV27 to TRBJ1-1; possible D gene TRBD1, 5 bases. Trimming shortened V by 4 bases and J by 4 bases, and 19 bases separated the two germline ends. The CDR3 runs to 16 residues. Germline lookup yields CDR1 MNHEY and CDR2 SMNVEV (reference sequence). CDR3 in DNA: TGTGCCAGCAGTTCCTCGGGACTGAGATTAGTCACTGAAGCTTTCTTT. It encodes CASSSSGLRLVTEAFF.

The chain uses TRBV9 and TRBJ2-1; maybe TRBD2 (5 bases). Germline V gives CDR1 SGDLS, CDR2 YYNGEE. The CDR3 is made up of 14 amino acids. V dropped 6 bases and J dropped 7 bases, with 17 bases sitting between them. CDR3 loop: CASNSGSEKNEQFF. CDR3 nucleotide sequence: TGTGCCAGCAATAGTGGGAGTGAGAAGAATGAGCAGTTCTTC.

This clone was counted only a few times. V gene TRBV5-1 combines with J gene TRBJ2-7, with D possibly being TRBD2 (6 bases). Trimming took 4 bases from V and 5 from J, leaving 16 bases between them. Looked up from germline, CDR1 is SGHRS and CDR2 is YFSETQ. This CDR3 has 14 residues. The CDR3 reads CASSSWGGLDEQYF. The DNA of the CDR3 is TGCGCCAGCAGCAGCTGGGGAGGCTTGGACGAGCAGTACTTC.

The genes are TRBV5-1 and TRBJ1-2, with unresolved D. Trimming took 2 bases from V and 0 from J, leaving 8 bases between them. Germline V gene lookup returns CDR1 SGHRS and CDR2 YFSETQ. The length of the CDR3 is 14 residues. CDR3 in amino acids: CASSFDIANYGYTF. Here the CDR3 DNA reads TGCGCCAGCAGCTTCGACATAGCTAACTATGGCTACACCTTC.

The rearrangement uses TRBV28 and TRBJ2-7, with 9 bases aligning to TRBD1. J gave up 5 bases and V 2 bases, and 1 base lay outside the gene matches. The CDR3 contains 13 residues. Per germline, CDR1 MDHEN and CDR2 SYDVKM. The CDR3 loop reads CASSLRTGDEQYF. The CDR3 coding sequence is TGTGCCAGCAGTTTAAGGACAGGGGACGAGCAGTACTTC.

V and J are TRBV19 and TRBJ1-4; unclear D gene. V was cut by 5 bases and J by 3 bases, with 13 bases left in between. Germline CDR1 and CDR2: LNHDA and SQIVND (reference sequence). The CDR3 spans 15 residues. The CDR3 nucleotides are TGTGCCAGTAGTCCGTCGGGGAGCCCTAATGAAAAACTGTTTTTT. It specifies CASSPSGSPNEKLFF.

This clone has only a few counts. V usage is TRBV5-1 and J usage is TRBJ1-1; 9 nucleotides agree with TRBD1. Germline trimming cut 3 bases from V and 3 bases from J; bases unmatched to any gene: 12. Germline CDR1 is SGHRS and CDR2 is YFSETQ. CDR3 size: 17 residues. CDR3 sequence: CASSSATGGHDDTEAFF. In DNA form, the CDR3 reads TGCGCCAGCAGCTCAGCGACAGGGGGACACGACGACACTGAAGCTTTCTTT.

J is TRBJ2-5 and V is TRBV5-1, with 8 bases fitting TRBD1. Per germline, CDR1 SGHRS and CDR2 YFSETQ. J lost 3 bases, V lost 7 bases, and 8 bases had no gene match. This CDR3 is built from 14 residues. Here the CDR3 DNA reads TGCGCCAGCCACGCCCTGGACAGGGAAGAGACCCAGTACTTC. Its protein product is CASHALDREETQYF.

The chain joins TRBV7-9 to TRBJ2-1; 11 nucleotides align to TRBD2. CDR3 length: 14 residues. V was clipped by 5 bases and J by 12 bases; unmatched bases: 9. Germline assignment: CDR1 SEHNR and CDR2 FQNEAQ (reference sequence). The CDR3 bases are TGTGCCAGCAGCACACGGACTAGCGGGTCCTCGCAGTTCTTC. It yields the protein CASSTRTSGSSQFF. The entire variable domain, with the rest obtained from reference TRBV7-9 and TRBJ2-1, is as follows: DTGVSQNPRHKITKRGQNVTFRCDPISEHNRLYWYRQTLGQGPEFLTYFQNEAQLEKSRLLSDRFSAERPKGSFSTLEIQRTEQGDSAMYLCASSTRTSGSSQFFGPGTRLTVL.

V gene TRBV28 combines with J gene TRBJ2-3, with 7 bases identical to TRBD1. This CDR3 has 17 amino acids. J was trimmed by 3 bases and V by 7 bases; bases with no gene match: 16. Germline lookup yields CDR1 MDHEN and CDR2 SYDVKM. The CDR3: CASIPALDRLATDTQYF. The CDR3 DNA reads as TGTGCCAGCATCCCCGCCCTGGACAGGCTGGCAACAGATACGCAGTATTTT.

V is TRBV7-9 and J is TRBJ2-2; D is undetermined. CDR1 is SEHNR and CDR2 is FQNEAQ in the germline V gene (reference sequence). This CDR3 is 13 amino acids long. The germline V and J ends were trimmed by 0 bases and 4 bases, with 3 bases remaining between them. The CDR3 loop is CASSLASTGELFF. The CDR3 DNA sequence: TGTGCCAGCAGCTTAGCTAGCACCGGGGAGCTGTTTTTT.

The chain carries TRBV27 and TRBJ2-7, with 9 bases lining up with TRBD1. Unmatched junction bases numbered 7, after V lost 3 bases and J lost 1 base. CDR3 size: 16 residues. Germline loops: CDR1 MNHEY, CDR2 SMNVEV (reference sequence). Here the CDR3 reads CASSLPTGGGSYEQYF. CDR3 DNA: TGTGCCAGCAGTTTGCCGACAGGGGGGGGATCCTACGAGCAGTACTTC.

The chain couples TRBV7-6 to TRBJ1-1; perhaps TRBD1 as D (5 bases). The CDR3 contains 18 residues. V was shortened by 2 bases and J by 4 bases, with 23 bases between the two germline ends. Germline loops: CDR1 SGHVS, CDR2 FNYEAQ. Written as DNA, the CDR3 is TGTGCCAGCAGCTTATATCTTCTTTTGGAGGGGTCGGGCACTGAAGCTTTCTTT. Translation gives CASSLYLLLEGSGTEAFF. The full variable domain, completed using reference TRBV7-6 and TRBJ1-1, is GAGVSQSPRYKVTKRGQDVALRCDPISGHVSLYWYRQALGQGPEFLTYFNYEAQQDKSGLPNDRFSAERPEGSISTLTIQRTEQRDSAMYRCASSLYLLLEGSGTEAFFGQGTRLTVV.